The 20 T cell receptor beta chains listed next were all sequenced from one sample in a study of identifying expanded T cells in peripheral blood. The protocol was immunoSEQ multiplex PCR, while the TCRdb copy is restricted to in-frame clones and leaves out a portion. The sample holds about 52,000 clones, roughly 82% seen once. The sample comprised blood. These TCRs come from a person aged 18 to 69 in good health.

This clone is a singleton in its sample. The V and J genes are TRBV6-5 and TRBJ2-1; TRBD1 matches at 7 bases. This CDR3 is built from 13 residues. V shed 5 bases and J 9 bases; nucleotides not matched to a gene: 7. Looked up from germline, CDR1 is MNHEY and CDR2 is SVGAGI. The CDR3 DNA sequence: TGTGCCAGCAGTGCGACAGGGTGGGGTGAGCAGTTCTTC. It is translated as CASSATGWGEQFF.

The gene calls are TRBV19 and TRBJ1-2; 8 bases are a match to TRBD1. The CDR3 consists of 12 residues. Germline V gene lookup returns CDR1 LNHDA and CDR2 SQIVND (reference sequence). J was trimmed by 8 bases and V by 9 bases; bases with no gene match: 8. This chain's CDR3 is CASREQGGGYTF. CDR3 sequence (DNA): TGTGCCAGCCGAGAACAGGGGGGCGGCTACACCTTC.

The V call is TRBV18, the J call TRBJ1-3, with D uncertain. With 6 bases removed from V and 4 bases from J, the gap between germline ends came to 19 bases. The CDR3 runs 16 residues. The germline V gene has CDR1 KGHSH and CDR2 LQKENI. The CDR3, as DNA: TGTGCCAGCTCCCCCTTCGCTGACACTCTGGGAAACACCATATATTTT. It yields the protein CASSPFADTLGNTIYF. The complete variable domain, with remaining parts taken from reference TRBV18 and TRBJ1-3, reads NAGVMQNPRHLVRRRGQEARLRCSPMKGHSHVYWYRQLPEEGLKFMVYLQKENIIDESGMPKERFSAEFPKEGPSILRIQQVVRGDSAAYFCASSPFADTLGNTIYFGEGSWLTVV.

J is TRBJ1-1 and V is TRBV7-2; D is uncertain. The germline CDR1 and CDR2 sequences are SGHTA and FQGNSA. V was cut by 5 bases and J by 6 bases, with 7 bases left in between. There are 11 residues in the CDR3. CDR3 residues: CASSPSSEAFF. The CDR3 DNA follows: TGTGCCAGCAGCCCTTCATCTGAAGCTTTCTTT. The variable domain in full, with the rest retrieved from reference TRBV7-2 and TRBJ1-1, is GAGVSQSPSNKVTEKGKDVELRCDPISGHTALYWYRQSLGQGLEFLIYFQGNSAPDKSGLPSDRFSAERTGGSVSTLTIQRTQQEDSAVYLCASSPSSEAFFGQGTRLTVV.

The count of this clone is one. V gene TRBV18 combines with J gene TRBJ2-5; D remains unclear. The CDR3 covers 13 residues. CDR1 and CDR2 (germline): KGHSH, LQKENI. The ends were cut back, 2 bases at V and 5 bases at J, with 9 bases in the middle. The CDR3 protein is CASSPGIRETQYF. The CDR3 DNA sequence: TGTGCCAGCTCACCAGGAATACGGGAGACCCAGTACTTC.

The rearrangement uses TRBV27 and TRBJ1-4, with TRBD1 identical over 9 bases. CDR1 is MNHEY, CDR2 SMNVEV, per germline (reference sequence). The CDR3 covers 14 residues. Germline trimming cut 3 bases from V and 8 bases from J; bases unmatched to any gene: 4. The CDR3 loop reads CASSLTGGREKLFF. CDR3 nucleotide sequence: TGTGCCAGCAGTTTGACAGGGGGAAGGGAAAAACTGTTTTTT.

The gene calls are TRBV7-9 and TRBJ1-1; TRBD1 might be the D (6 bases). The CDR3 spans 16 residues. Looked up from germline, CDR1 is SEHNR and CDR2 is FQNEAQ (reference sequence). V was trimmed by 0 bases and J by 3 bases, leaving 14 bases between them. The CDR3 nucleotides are TGTGCCAGCAGCTTAGCTAGGGGGTTGGGGGACACTGAAGCTTTCTTT. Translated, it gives CASSLARGLGDTEAFF.

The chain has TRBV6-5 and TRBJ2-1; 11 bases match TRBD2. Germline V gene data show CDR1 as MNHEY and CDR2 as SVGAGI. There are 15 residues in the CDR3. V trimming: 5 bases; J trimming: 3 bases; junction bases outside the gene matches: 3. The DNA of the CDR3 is TGTGCCAGCAGTAAGGGACTAGCGGTCTACAATGAGCAGTTCTTC. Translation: CASSKGLAVYNEQFF.

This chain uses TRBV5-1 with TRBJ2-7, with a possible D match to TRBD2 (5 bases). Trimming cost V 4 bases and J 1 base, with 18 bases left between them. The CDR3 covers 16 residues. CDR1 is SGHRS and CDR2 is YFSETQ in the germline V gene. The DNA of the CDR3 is TGCGCCAGCAGCCCGGAGGTGGCCGGAACTTCCTACGAGCAGTACTTC. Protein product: CASSPEVAGTSYEQYF.

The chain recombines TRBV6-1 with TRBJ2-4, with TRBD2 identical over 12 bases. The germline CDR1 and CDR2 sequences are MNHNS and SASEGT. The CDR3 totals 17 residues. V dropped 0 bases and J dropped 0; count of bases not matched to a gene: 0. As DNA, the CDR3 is TGTGCCAGCAGTGAAGCGGGACTAGCGGGAGCCAAAAACATTCAGTACTTC. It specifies CASSEAGLAGAKNIQYF.

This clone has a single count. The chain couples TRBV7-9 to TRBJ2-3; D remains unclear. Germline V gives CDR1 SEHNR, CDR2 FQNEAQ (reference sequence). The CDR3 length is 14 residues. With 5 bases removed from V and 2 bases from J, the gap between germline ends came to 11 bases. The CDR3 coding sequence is TGTGCCAGCAGCATAAGGGATTACACAGATACGCAGTATTTT. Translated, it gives CASSIRDYTDTQYF. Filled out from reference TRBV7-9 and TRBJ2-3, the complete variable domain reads DTGVSQNPRHKITKRGQNVTFRCDPISEHNRLYWYRQTLGQGPEFLTYFQNEAQLEKSRLLSDRFSAERPKGSFSTLEIQRTEQGDSAMYLCASSIRDYTDTQYFGPGTRLTVL.

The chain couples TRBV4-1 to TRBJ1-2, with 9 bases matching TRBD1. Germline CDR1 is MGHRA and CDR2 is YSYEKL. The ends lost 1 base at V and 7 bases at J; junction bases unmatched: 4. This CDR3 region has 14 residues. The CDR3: CASSQGTGVGGYTF. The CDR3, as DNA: TGCGCCAGCAGCCAAGGGACAGGGGTGGGTGGCTACACCTTC.

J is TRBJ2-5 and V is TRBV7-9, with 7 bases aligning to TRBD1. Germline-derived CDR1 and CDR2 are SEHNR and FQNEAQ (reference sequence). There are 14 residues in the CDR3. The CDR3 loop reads CATRGLLSDLAQYF. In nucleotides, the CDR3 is TGTGCAACCAGGGGGTTATTGTCAGACTTGGCCCAGTACTTC.

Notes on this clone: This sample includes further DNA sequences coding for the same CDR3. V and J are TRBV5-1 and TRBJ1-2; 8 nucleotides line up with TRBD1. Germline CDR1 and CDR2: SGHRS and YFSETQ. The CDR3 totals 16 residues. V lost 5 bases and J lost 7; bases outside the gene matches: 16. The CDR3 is CASSLGAQGAVGGYTF. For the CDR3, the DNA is TGCGCCAGCAGTCTGGGGGCCCAGGGGGCTGTAGGTGGCTACACCTTC.

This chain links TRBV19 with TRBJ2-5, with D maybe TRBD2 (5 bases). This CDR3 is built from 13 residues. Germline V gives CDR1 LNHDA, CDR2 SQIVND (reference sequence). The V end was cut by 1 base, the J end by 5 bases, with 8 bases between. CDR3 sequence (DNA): TGTGCCAGTAGTATAGCGACGGGGGAGACCCAGTACTTC. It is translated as CASSIATGETQYF.

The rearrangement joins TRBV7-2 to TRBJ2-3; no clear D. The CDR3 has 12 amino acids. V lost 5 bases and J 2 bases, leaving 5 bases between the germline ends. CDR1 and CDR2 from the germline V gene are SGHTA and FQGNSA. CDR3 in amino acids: CASSPYTDTQYF. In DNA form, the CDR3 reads TGTGCCAGCAGCCCCTACACAGATACGCAGTATTTT.

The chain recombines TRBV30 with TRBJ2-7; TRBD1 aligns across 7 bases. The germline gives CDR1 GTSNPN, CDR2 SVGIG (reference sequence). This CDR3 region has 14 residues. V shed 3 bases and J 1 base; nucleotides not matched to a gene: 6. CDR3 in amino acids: CAWSPTGMSYEQYF. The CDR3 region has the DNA TGTGCCTGGAGCCCGACAGGGATGTCCTACGAGCAGTACTTC.

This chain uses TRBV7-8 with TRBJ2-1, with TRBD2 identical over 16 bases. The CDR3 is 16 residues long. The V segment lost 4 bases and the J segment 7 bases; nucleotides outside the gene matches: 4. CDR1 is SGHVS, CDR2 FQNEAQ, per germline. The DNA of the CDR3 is TGTGCCAGCAGCTCCCCGGGACTAGCGGGAGGGAATGAGCAGTTCTTC. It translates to CASSSPGLAGGNEQFF.

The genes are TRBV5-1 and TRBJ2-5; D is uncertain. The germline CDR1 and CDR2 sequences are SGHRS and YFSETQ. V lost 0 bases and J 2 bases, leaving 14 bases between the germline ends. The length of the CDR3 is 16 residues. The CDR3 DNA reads TGCGCCAGCAGCTTGGCCCCCTCGCTTTTTCAAGAGACCCAGTACTTC. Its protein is CASSLAPSLFQETQYF.

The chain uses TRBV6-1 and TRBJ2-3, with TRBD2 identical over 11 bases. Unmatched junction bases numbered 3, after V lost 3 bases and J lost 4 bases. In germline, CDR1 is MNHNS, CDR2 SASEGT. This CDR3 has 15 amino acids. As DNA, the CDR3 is TGTGCCAGCAGTGATAGCGGGGGGGCCGCAGATACGCAGTATTTT. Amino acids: CASSDSGGAADTQYF.